These T cell receptor beta chains were read from a single sample in a study of cytomegalovirus exposure and HLA in healthy donors. Clones were read by immunoSEQ multiplex PCR, and TCRdb kept only the in-frame ones, dropping some. The table shows 50,000 to 65,000 clones, with 82% occurring only once. The specimen was PBMCs. The origin of the receptors is a woman between 18 and 29 years old in good health and CMV-seronegative. The CDR3 runs from the conserved cysteine through the conserved F or W. The order of the fields is clone size, D gene, J gene, V gene, CDR3 protein, CDR3 DNA. D genes are given only for firm matches. The size entry is marked missing in some rows and otherwise reads once, few, many or a size class.

size: .
D: .
J: TRBJ1-3
V: TRBV25-1
CDR3: CASRGESSGNTIYF
DNA: TGTGCCAGCAGGGGAGAGAGCTCTGGAAACACCATATATTTT

size: .
D: TRBD2
J: TRBJ2-1
V: TRBV14
CDR3: CASSQDGGLAGEEQFF
DNA: TGTGCCAGCAGCCAAGACGGGGGACTAGCGGGAGAGGAGCAGTTCTTC

size: .
D: TRBD1
J: TRBJ1-1
V: TRBV30
CDR3: CAWDRGPNTEAFF
DNA: TGTGCCTGGGACAGGGGGCCGAACACTGAAGCTTTCTTT

size: .
D: .
J: TRBJ2-6
V: TRBV27
CDR3: CASSLSRARANGLTF
DNA: TGTGCCAGCAGTTTATCAAGGGCCAGGGCCAACGGCCTGACTTTC

size: .
D: .
J: TRBJ2-7
V: TRBV11-2
CDR3: CASRHIQVSYEQYF
DNA: TGTGCCAGCCGGCATATACAGGTCTCCTACGAGCAGTACTTC

size: few
D: .
J: TRBJ2-3
V: TRBV5-1
CDR3: CASNLGGRPSDTQYF
DNA: TGCGCCAGCAACTTGGGGGGGCGCCCCTCGGATACGCAGTATTTT

size: .
D: TRBD2
J: TRBJ2-7
V: TRBV13
CDR3: CASSLGLTSGTYEQYF
DNA: TGTGCCAGCAGCTTAGGCCTTACTAGCGGAACTTACGAGCAGTACTTC

size: .
D: TRBD1
J: TRBJ2-7
V: TRBV7-2
CDR3: CASSYSGGPSYEQYF
DNA: TGTGCCAGCAGCTACTCAGGGGGTCCCTCCTACGAGCAGTACTTC

size: few
D: .
J: TRBJ1-2
V: TRBV28
CDR3: CASRERKSGYGYTF
DNA: TGTGCCAGCAGGGAGAGGAAGTCGGGCTATGGCTACACCTTC

size: .
D: .
J: TRBJ2-3
V: TRBV5-4
CDR3: CASSLGLGGSRDTQYF
DNA: TGTGCCAGCAGCTTGGGACTAGGAGGGTCCCGGGATACGCAGTATTTT

size: once
D: .
J: TRBJ1-1
V: TRBV5-1
CDR3: CASSQVKGQNTEAFF
DNA: TGCGCCAGCAGCCAAGTGAAAGGACAGAACACTGAAGCTTTCTTT

size: .
D: TRBD2
J: TRBJ2-4
V: TRBV28
CDR3: CASSFTGGQNSQYF
DNA: TGTGCCAGCAGTTTTACGGGAGGCCAGAACAGTCAGTACTTC

size: .
D: .
J: TRBJ1-2
V: TRBV5-4
CDR3: CASSLDGAGGYTF
DNA: TGTGCCAGCAGCTTGGACGGCGCAGGAGGCTACACCTTC

size: .
D: .
J: TRBJ2-1
V: TRBV5-8
CDR3: CASSLEGAGSGNEQFF
DNA: TGTGCCAGCAGCTTGGAGGGGGCGGGATCAGGCAATGAGCAGTTCTTC

size: .
D: TRBD1
J: TRBJ1-1
V: TRBV19
CDR3: CASSIVAGQGYYHTEAFF
DNA: TGTGCCAGTAGTATCGTAGCGGGACAGGGGTATTATCACACTGAAGCTTTCTTT

size: .
D: .
J: TRBJ1-6
V: TRBV7-3
CDR3: CASSLTLNSPLHF
DNA: TGTGCCAGCAGCTTAACACTAAATTCACCCCTCCACTTT

size: .
D: TRBD1
J: TRBJ1-4
V: TRBV10-3
CDR3: CAISGGGEKLFF
DNA: TGTGCCATCTCAGGGGGCGGTGAAAAACTGTTTTTT

size: .
D: TRBD2
J: TRBJ2-1
V: TRBV6-1
CDR3: CASSELAGGNEQFF
DNA: TGTGCCAGCAGTGAACTAGCGGGGGGCAATGAGCAGTTCTTC

size: .
D: TRBD2
J: TRBJ2-1
V: TRBV6-4
CDR3: CASSVGGSGNYNEQFF
DNA: TGTGCCAGCAGTGTTGGGGGGAGCGGGAATTACAATGAGCAGTTCTTC

size: .
D: TRBD2
J: TRBJ2-5
V: TRBV19
CDR3: CASSITSGSMETQYF
DNA: TGTGCCAGTAGTATAACTAGCGGGAGTATGGAGACCCAGTACTTC

size: .
D: .
J: TRBJ1-1
V: TRBV7-8
CDR3: CASSLQRARTEAFF
DNA: TGTGCCAGCAGCCTCCAGCGCGCAAGGACTGAAGCTTTCTTT

size: .
D: .
J: TRBJ2-5
V: TRBV11-1
CDR3: CASSLEGTGSQETQYF
DNA: TGTGCCAGCAGCTTAGAAGGCACAGGGAGCCAAGAGACCCAGTACTTC

size: once
D: TRBD2
J: TRBJ2-2
V: TRBV9
CDR3: CASSARTSGSTGELFF
DNA: TGTGCCAGCAGCGCTCGGACTAGCGGGAGCACCGGGGAGCTGTTTTTT

size: .
D: TRBD2
J: TRBJ2-7
V: TRBV27
CDR3: CASRGGLHAYEQYF
DNA: TGTGCCAGCAGGGGGGGACTACACGCCTACGAGCAGTACTTC

size: few
D: TRBD1
J: TRBJ2-5
V: TRBV2
CDR3: CASSEGAQETQYF
DNA: TGTGCCAGCAGCGAGGGGGCCCAAGAGACCCAGTACTTC

size: .
D: TRBD2
J: TRBJ2-5
V: TRBV11-3
CDR3: CASSRTSEETQYF
DNA: TGTGCCAGCAGCCGGACTAGCGAAGAGACCCAGTACTTC

size: .
D: .
J: TRBJ2-7
V: TRBV25-1
CDR3: CASSGGRPGYEQYF
DNA: TGTGCCAGCAGTGGAGGACGCCCGGGATACGAGCAGTACTTC

size: .
D: .
J: TRBJ2-2
V: TRBV27
CDR3: CASSYLNTGELFF
DNA: TGTGCCAGCAGTTACTTGAACACCGGGGAGCTGTTTTTT

size: .
D: .
J: TRBJ2-1
V: TRBV19
CDR3: CASSIGFHGGYNEQFF
DNA: TGTGCCAGTAGTATTGGGTTCCACGGCGGGTACAATGAGCAGTTCTTC

size: .
D: .
J: TRBJ1-2
V: TRBV14
CDR3: CASSQVGGWDGYTF
DNA: TGTGCCAGCAGCCAAGTCGGGGGTTGGGATGGCTACACCTTC

size: .
D: .
J: TRBJ1-4
V: TRBV15
CDR3: CATGTAKGRAEKLFF
DNA: TGTGCCACCGGAACCGCTAAAGGGAGGGCTGAAAAACTGTTTTTT

size: once
D: .
J: TRBJ1-4
V: TRBV9
CDR3: CASSVLPGTINEKLFF
DNA: TGTGCCAGCAGCGTACTCCCGGGAACAATTAATGAAAAACTGTTTTTT

size: .
D: TRBD2
J: TRBJ2-7
V: TRBV7-2
CDR3: CASTSSGGSSYEQYF
DNA: TGTGCCAGCACTTCAAGCGGGGGCAGCTCCTACGAGCAGTACTTC

size: .
D: .
J: TRBJ2-7
V: TRBV30
CDR3: CAGHTGSYEQYF
DNA: TGTGCCGGCCACACAGGGAGCTACGAGCAGTACTTC

size: .
D: .
J: TRBJ2-3
V: TRBV11-2
CDR3: CASSLRGAGTDTQYF
DNA: TGTGCCAGCAGCTTACGGGGGGCTGGCACAGATACGCAGTATTTT

size: few
D: .
J: TRBJ1-5
V: TRBV7-2
CDR3: CASSSGAAGSNQPQHF
DNA: TGTGCCAGCAGCTCGGGAGCGGCGGGGAGCAATCAGCCCCAGCATTTT

size: .
D: .
J: TRBJ1-1
V: TRBV2
CDR3: CASTEWGDFTEAFF
DNA: TGTGCCAGCACCGAATGGGGCGACTTCACTGAAGCTTTCTTT

size: .
D: TRBD1
J: TRBJ1-2
V: TRBV27
CDR3: CASSFGTGAGGYTF
DNA: TGTGCCAGCAGTTTTGGGACAGGGGCCGGAGGCTACACCTTC

size: .
D: .
J: TRBJ2-7
V: TRBV6-4
CDR3: CASSDRSSGEQYF
DNA: TGTGCCAGCAGTGACCGGAGTAGCGGCGAGCAGTACTTC

size: .
D: TRBD2
J: TRBJ2-1
V: TRBV28
CDR3: CASSLSGTSGSNEQFF
DNA: TGTGCCAGCAGTTTATCGGGGACTAGCGGGAGTAATGAGCAGTTCTTC

size: once
D: TRBD2
J: TRBJ2-1
V: TRBV4-2
CDR3: CASSQAGTSGINEQFF
DNA: TGTGCCAGCAGCCAAGCGGGAACTAGCGGGATAAATGAGCAGTTCTTC

size: once
D: .
J: TRBJ1-2
V: TRBV28
CDR3: CASVQGLLDGYTF
DNA: TGTGCCAGCGTTCAGGGCCTTCTTGATGGCTACACCTTC

size: .
D: .
J: TRBJ2-6
V: TRBV4-1
CDR3: CASSQGPGAQGGLPGANVLTF
DNA: TGCGCCAGCAGCCAAGGTCCTGGGGCGCAGGGGGGACTGCCTGGGGCCAACGTCCTGACTTTC

size: .
D: TRBD2
J: TRBJ2-7
V: TRBV28
CDR3: CASGSGGGTNEQYF
DNA: TGTGCCAGCGGTTCGGGGGGTGGGACGAACGAGCAGTACTTC

size: .
D: .
J: TRBJ2-7
V: TRBV15
CDR3: CATSLLGESGGITYEQYF
DNA: TGTGCCACCAGCTTACTGGGGGAGTCAGGAGGGATAACCTACGAGCAGTACTTC

size: .
D: TRBD2
J: TRBJ2-7
V: TRBV4-1
CDR3: CASSHRASGAYEQYF
DNA: TGCGCCAGCAGCCACCGGGCTAGCGGGGCCTACGAGCAGTACTTC

size: few
D: TRBD1
J: TRBJ2-7
V: TRBV29-1
CDR3: CSVTRTGSSRREQYF
DNA: TGCAGCGTAACCCGGACAGGGTCCTCCCGGCGGGAGCAGTACTTC

size: .
D: .
J: TRBJ2-2
V: TRBV19
CDR3: CASSIIGSNTGELFF
DNA: TGTGCCAGTAGTATTATCGGGAGTAACACCGGGGAGCTGTTTTTT

size: .
D: TRBD1
J: TRBJ2-1
V: TRBV10-1
CDR3: CASSQTGGGNEQFF
DNA: TGCGCCAGCAGCCAGACAGGGGGGGGGAATGAGCAGTTCTTC